The 13 T cell receptor beta chains given below trace back to one sample, sequenced in a study of blood T cell repertoires in COVID-19. The method was immunoSEQ multiplex PCR; TCRdb's version includes in-frame clones alone and lacks a portion of them. The sample carries fewer than 150,000 clones, approximately 91% recorded once. The sample taken for sequencing was peripheral blood. The receptors come from an older woman who had recovered from COVID-19.

The chain carries TRBV10-3 and TRBJ2-1; 11 positions match TRBD1. The junction had 4 bases not matched to a gene; V was cut back by 10 bases and J by 2 bases. Germline V CDR1 and CDR2: ENHRY, SYGVKD. The CDR3 runs 14 residues. CDR3 sequence (DNA): TGTGCCACCCAGGGACAGGGGGCCTACAATGAGCAGTTCTTC. It translates to CATQGQGAYNEQFF.

Of note for this clone: The germline gene is not matched at one end of the junction; a read error may be the cause. The chain combines TRBV5-1 with TRBJ1-2; the D is unclear. Germline CDR1 SGHRS, CDR2 YFSETQ. The CDR3 is made up of 13 amino acids. CDR3 sequence: CASSPNPGSLLAF. CDR3 DNA sequence: TGCGCCAGCAGCCCAAACCCCGGGAGCCTTCTGGCCTTC.

The chain uses TRBV30 and TRBJ1-5, with D perhaps matching TRBD1 (5 bases). Trimming took 2 bases from V and 6 from J, leaving 14 bases between them. Germline CDR1 is GTSNPN and CDR2 is SVGIG (reference sequence). This CDR3 has 14 amino acids. The CDR3 DNA is TGTGCCTGGAGTCTGTGGGGGAGGGGTCAGCCCCAGCATTTT. Translation gives CAWSLWGRGQPQHF.

The V and J genes are TRBV10-3 and TRBJ2-3, with 8 positions matching TRBD2. V gave up 6 bases and J gave up 3 bases; unmatched junction bases: 14. Germline lookup yields CDR1 ENHRY and CDR2 SYGVKD. CDR3 length equals 17 residues. In DNA form, the CDR3 reads TGTGCCATCAGGGGAGTGAATGCGGGGGGATCGACAGATACGCAGTATTTT. Protein product: CAIRGVNAGGSTDTQYF.

V usage is TRBV10-3 and J usage is TRBJ2-7; 9 positions agree with TRBD1. The V and J ends lost 4 bases and 4 bases, in that order; junction bases with no gene match: 5. The germline V gene encodes CDR1 ENHRY and CDR2 SYGVKD. The CDR3 runs to 14 residues. The CDR3 reads CAISAGTGWYEQYF. CDR3 coding DNA: TGTGCCATCAGTGCCGGGACAGGGTGGTACGAGCAGTACTTC.

On this clone: One junction end does not reproduce the germline sequence, and a read error may be involved. V is TRBV29-1 and J is TRBJ1-1; D possibly corresponds to TRBD1 (5 bases). The CDR3 runs 14 residues. Germline CDR1 is SQVTM and CDR2 is ANQGSEA. The CDR3 sequence: CSVEPQGWNAEAFF. CDR3 coding DNA: TGCAGCGTTGAACCCCAGGGTTGGAACGCTGAAGCTTTCTTT.

The chain has TRBV5-5 and TRBJ2-4; D might be TRBD2 (6 bases). The CDR3 spans 15 residues. Trimming removed 3 bases from V and 1 base from J, with 11 bases in between. CDR1 and CDR2 from the germline V gene are SGHKS and YYEKEE (reference sequence). In DNA, the CDR3 is TGTGCCAGCAGCTCGTGGGGGGAGGCCAAAAACATTCAGTACTTC. Translated: CASSSWGEAKNIQYF. Full variable domain (remainder filled in from reference TRBV5-5 and TRBJ2-4): DAGVTQSPTHLIKTRGQQVTLRCSPISGHKSVSWYQQVLGQGPQFIFQYYEKEERGRGNFPDRFSARQFPNYSSELNVNALLLGDSALYLCASSSWGEAKNIQYFGAGTRLSVL.

This chain joins TRBV4-2 and TRBJ2-1; D uncertain. Trimming stripped 0 bases from V and 10 bases from J, with 10 bases between. Looked up from germline, CDR1 is LGHNA and CDR2 is YNFKEQ. This CDR3 spans 13 amino acids. CDR3 amino acids: CASSQEEVHEQFF. DNA of the CDR3: TGTGCCAGCAGCCAAGAAGAGGTCCACGAGCAGTTCTTC.

The V gene is TRBV7-9, the J gene TRBJ2-7; D uncertain. CDR1 is SEHNR and CDR2 is FQNEAQ in the germline V gene (reference sequence). V lost 1 base to trimming and J lost 0 bases, with 7 bases between them. The CDR3 has 14 amino acids. CDR3: CASSLVVSSYEQYF. In DNA form, the CDR3 reads TGTGCCAGCAGCTTAGTCGTCAGCTCCTACGAGCAGTACTTC.

The V gene is TRBV23-1, the J gene TRBJ2-7; the D gene is possibly TRBD2 (5 bases). TRBV23-1 is treated as an ORF (open reading frame) with a function not yet certain. V lost 2 bases, J lost 4 bases, and 30 bases lay in between. The CDR3 covers 20 residues. The CDR3 reads CASSQPDHQFEGTRLYEQYF. In DNA form, the CDR3 reads TGCGCCAGCAGTCAACCGGACCACCAGTTTGAGGGTACCCGATTGTACGAGCAGTACTTC.

This clone appeared a few times. J is TRBJ1-5 and V is TRBV2; D is uncertain. Trimming removed 4 bases from V and 3 bases from J, with 7 bases in between. Germline loops: CDR1 SNHLY, CDR2 FYNNEI. The CDR3 is 13 residues long. CDR3 sequence reads: CASSVQPNQPQHF. The CDR3 nucleotides are TGTGCCAGCAGTGTACAGCCCAATCAGCCCCAGCATTTT.

The genes are TRBV24-1 and TRBJ2-5, with TRBD1 as a possible D gene (5 bases). This CDR3 contains 14 residues. Trimming took 7 bases from V and 4 from J, leaving 15 bases between them. Per germline, CDR1 KGHDR and CDR2 SFDVKD. CDR3 sequence: CATSHPRAVETQYF. CDR3 nucleotides: TGTGCCACCAGCCATCCCAGGGCGGTAGAGACCCAGTACTTC.

The gene calls are TRBV28 and TRBJ2-7; TRBD1 agrees at 9 bases. V was clipped by 6 bases and J by 3 bases; unmatched bases: 9. The CDR3 has 15 amino acids. Germline V lookup: CDR1 MDHEN, CDR2 SYDVKM. CDR3 sequence (DNA): TGTGCCAGCAGGGTGACAGGGGGAGTCTTCTACGAGCAGTACTTC. As protein: CASRVTGGVFYEQYF.